These 10 T cell receptor beta chains came from one sample sequenced in a study of blood T cell repertoires in COVID-19. Only in-frame clones appear in the TCRdb table, and some are missing; sequencing was by immunoSEQ multiplex PCR. The table records about 290,000 clones, just under 90% of them present only once. The source material was peripheral blood. These receptors were obtained from a woman aged 30 to 39 with COVID-19, enrolled during active disease.

J is TRBJ1-1 and V is TRBV6-1, with TRBD1 as a possible D gene (6 bases). The V and J ends lost 3 bases and 0 bases respectively, with 11 bases between them. Looked up from germline, CDR1 is MNHNS and CDR2 is SASEGT. This CDR3 is built from 15 residues. The CDR3 nucleotides read TGTGCCAGCAGTGACCGCGGACAGCTGAACACTGAAGCTTTCTTT. Translating it yields CASSDRGQLNTEAFF.

The chain uses TRBV3-1 (or the pseudogene TRBV3-2) and TRBJ2-7; 8 nucleotides line up with TRBD2. Germline V gives CDR1 LGHDT, CDR2 YNNKEL (reference sequence). This CDR3 has 14 residues. The trim removed 4 bases at V and 7 bases at J, leaving 9 bases unmatched. CDR3 in DNA: TGTGCCAGCAGCCTCGGGGGGGGCCTTGGTGAGCAGTACTTC. Protein: CASSLGGGLGEQYF.

The rearrangement joins TRBV6-7 to TRBJ1-6; D may be TRBD1 (6 bases). TRBV6-7 is an ORF; its function is uncertain. This CDR3 spans 15 amino acids. The germline V and J ends were trimmed by 6 bases and 5 bases, with 14 bases remaining between them. CDR3 region: CASRDSDSNNSPLHF. The CDR3 bases are TGTGCCAGCAGAGACTCGGACAGCAATAATTCACCCCTCCACTTT.

The rearrangement uses TRBV19 and TRBJ1-2, with 7 bases lining up with TRBD1. Germline CDR1 is LNHDA and CDR2 is SQIVND (reference sequence). The V and J ends lost 3 bases and 7 bases, in that order; junction bases with no gene match: 8. The CDR3 has 14 residues. CDR3 nucleotide sequence: TGTGCCAGTAGTATTGGCAGGGGGGACTTTGGCTACACCTTC. This translates into CASSIGRGDFGYTF.

This chain uses TRBV14 with TRBJ2-1; D remains unclear. The V end was cut by 3 bases, the J end by 8 bases, with 11 bases between. Looked up from germline, CDR1 is SGHDN and CDR2 is FVKESK. This CDR3 has 13 amino acids. For the CDR3, the DNA is TGTGCCAGCAGCCATAGCCTTACGGATGAGCAGTTCTTC. It encodes CASSHSLTDEQFF.

CDR3 residues: CASSLVGGQLTETQYF. CDR3 nucleotides: TGTGCCAGCAGCTTGGTGGGGGGACAGTTGACAGAGACCCAGTACTTC. This chain connects TRBV5-4 to TRBJ2-5, with D perhaps TRBD1 (7 bases). V was cut by 0 bases and J by 4 bases, with 16 bases left in between. Germline V lookup: CDR1 SGHNT, CDR2 YYREEE (reference sequence). The CDR3 is 16 amino acids.

This clone was seen a few times. The CDR3 protein is CASETSGGPNTGELFF. In nucleotides, the CDR3 is TGCGCCAGCGAGACTAGCGGGGGTCCGAACACCGGGGAGCTGTTTTTT. The chain uses TRBV4-1 and TRBJ2-2, with 12 bases that match TRBD2. Germline CDR1 is MGHRA and CDR2 is YSYEKL. The length of the CDR3 is 16 residues. V shed 8 bases, J shed 0 bases, and the junction held 4 bases outside the gene matches.

The V gene is TRBV7-9, the J gene TRBJ1-2, with 8 bases fitting TRBD1. The CDR3 sequence is 15 residues long. CDR1 SEHNR and CDR2 FQNEAQ come from the germline V gene (reference sequence). V gave up 2 bases and J gave up 3 bases; unmatched junction bases: 5. CDR3 protein: CASSLPGGVYYGYTF. The CDR3 DNA follows: TGTGCCAGCAGCTTACCAGGGGGCGTATACTATGGCTACACCTTC.

The J gene is TRBJ2-1, the V gene TRBV10-3; 7 positions agree with TRBD2. V lost 6 bases, J lost 2 bases, and 4 bases stayed unmatched. From germline, CDR1 is ENHRY and CDR2 SYGVKD. CDR3 length: 14 amino acids. CDR3 coding DNA: TGTGCCATCAGCGGGGGGACGACCTACAATGAGCAGTTCTTC. Translation: CAISGGTTYNEQFF.

The chain joins TRBV19 to TRBJ2-1; the D gene is possibly TRBD1 (5 bases). The CDR3 contains 18 residues. CDR1 LNHDA and CDR2 SQIVND come from the germline V gene (reference sequence). The germline V and J ends were trimmed by 3 bases and 4 bases, with 22 bases remaining between them. The CDR3: CASSIRPFRVPFYNEQFF. The CDR3 nucleotides read TGTGCCAGTAGTATTAGGCCATTCAGGGTACCCTTTTACAATGAGCAGTTCTTC.